This T cell receptor (beta chain) was captured in a study of blood T cell repertoires in COVID-19. The overall study: From T cells, B-cell-depleted T cells, or PBMCs came the material, which was cDNA or gDNA.

V lost 6 bases and J lost 6, with 12 bases in between. Per germline, CDR1 SNHLY and CDR2 FYNNEI. The length of the CDR3 is 14 residues. Per the original methods: The authors estimated nucleated cell counts from reference gene primer amplification. The data were produced by immunoSEQ multiplex PCR, yet TCRdb's version contains in-frame clones alone and is incomplete. V and J calls and clone size are as listed in that table; D and trimming were resolved from the DNA. The sample includes around 26,000 clones, roughly 80% of them seen just once. The V gene is TRBV2, the J gene TRBJ1-6; a weak D match, TRBD1 (6 bases). The origin of this receptor is an older man with acute or convalescent COVID-19. Material for sequencing was peripheral blood. The CDR3 DNA follows: TGTGCCAGCAGGGACGGACAGAGTAATTCACCCCTCCACTTT. It codes for CASRDGQSNSPLHF.